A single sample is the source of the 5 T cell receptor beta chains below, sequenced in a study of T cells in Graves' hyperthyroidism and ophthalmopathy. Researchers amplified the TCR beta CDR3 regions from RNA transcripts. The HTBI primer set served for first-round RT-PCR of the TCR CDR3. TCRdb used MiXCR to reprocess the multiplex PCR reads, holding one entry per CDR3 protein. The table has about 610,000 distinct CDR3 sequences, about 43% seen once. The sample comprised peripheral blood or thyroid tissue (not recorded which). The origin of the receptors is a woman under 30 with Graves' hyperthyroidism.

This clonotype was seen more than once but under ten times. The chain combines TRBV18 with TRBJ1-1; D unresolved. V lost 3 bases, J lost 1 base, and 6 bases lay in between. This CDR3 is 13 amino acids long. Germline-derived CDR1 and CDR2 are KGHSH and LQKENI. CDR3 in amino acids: CASSPSQNTEAFF. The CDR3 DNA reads TGTGCCAGCTCACCTTCGCAGAACACTGAAGCTTTCTTT.

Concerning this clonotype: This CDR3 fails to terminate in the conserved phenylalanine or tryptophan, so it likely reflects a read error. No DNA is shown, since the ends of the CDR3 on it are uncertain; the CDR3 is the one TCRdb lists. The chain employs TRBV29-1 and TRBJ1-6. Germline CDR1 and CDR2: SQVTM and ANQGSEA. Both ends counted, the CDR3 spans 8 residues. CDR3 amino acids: CSVEDRGR.

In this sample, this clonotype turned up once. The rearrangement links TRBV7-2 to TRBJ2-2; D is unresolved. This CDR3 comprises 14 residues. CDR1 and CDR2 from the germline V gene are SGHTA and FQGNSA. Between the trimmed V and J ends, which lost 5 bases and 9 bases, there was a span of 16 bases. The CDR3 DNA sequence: TGTGCCAGCAGCCTCAGCGTGTCGGCCCGGGAGCTGTTTTTT. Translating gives CASSLSVSARELFF.

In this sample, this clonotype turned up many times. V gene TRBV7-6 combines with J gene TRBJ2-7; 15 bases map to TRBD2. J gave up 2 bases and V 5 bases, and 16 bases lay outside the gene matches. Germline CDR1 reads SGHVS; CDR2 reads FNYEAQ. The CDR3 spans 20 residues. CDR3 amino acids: CASSPSALGLAGGPPYEQYF. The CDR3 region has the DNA TGTGCCAGCAGCCCTAGTGCCCTGGGACTAGCGGGAGGTCCCCCCTACGAGCAGTACTTC.

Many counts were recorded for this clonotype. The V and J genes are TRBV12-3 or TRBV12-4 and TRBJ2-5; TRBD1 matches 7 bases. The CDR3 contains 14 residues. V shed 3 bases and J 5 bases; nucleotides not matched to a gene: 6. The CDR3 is CASSFYTGEETQYF. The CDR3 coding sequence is TGTGCCAGCAGTTTTTATACAGGGGAGGAGACCCAGTACTTC.